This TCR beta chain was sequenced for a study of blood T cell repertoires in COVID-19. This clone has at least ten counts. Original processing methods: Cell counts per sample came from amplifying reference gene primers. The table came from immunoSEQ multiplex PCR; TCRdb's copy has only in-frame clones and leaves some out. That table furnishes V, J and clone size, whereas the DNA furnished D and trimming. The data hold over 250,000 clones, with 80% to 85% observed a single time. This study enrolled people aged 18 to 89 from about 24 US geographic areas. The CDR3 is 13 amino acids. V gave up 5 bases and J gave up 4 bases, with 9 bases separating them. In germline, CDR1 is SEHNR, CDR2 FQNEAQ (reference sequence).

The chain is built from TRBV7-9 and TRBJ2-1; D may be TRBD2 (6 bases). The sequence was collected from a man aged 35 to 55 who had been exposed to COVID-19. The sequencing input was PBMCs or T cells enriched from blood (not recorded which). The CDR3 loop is CASSPGVYNEQFF. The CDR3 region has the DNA TGTGCCAGCAGCCCGGGGGTATACAATGAGCAGTTCTTC.